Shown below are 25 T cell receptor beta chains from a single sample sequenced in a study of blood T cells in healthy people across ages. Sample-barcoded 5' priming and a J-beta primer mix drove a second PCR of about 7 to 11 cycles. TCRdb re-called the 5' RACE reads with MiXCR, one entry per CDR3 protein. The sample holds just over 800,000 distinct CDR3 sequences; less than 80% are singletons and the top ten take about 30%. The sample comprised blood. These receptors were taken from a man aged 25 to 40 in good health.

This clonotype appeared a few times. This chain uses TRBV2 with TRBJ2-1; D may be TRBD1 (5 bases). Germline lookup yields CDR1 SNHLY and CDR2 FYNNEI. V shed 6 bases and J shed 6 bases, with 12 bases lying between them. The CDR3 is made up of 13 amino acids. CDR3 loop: CASSAQGPNEQFF. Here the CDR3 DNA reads TGTGCCAGCAGCGCCCAGGGTCCCAATGAGCAGTTCTTC. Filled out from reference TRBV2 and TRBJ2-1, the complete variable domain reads EPEVTQTPSHQVTQMGQEVILRCVPISNHLYFYWYRQILGQKVEFLVSFYNNEISEKSEIFDDQFSVERPDGSNFTLKIRSTKLEDSAMYFCASSAQGPNEQFFGPGTRLTVL.

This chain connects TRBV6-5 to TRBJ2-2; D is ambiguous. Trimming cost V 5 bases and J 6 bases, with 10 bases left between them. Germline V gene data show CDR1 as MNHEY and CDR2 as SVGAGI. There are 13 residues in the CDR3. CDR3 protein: CASSPGRAGELFF. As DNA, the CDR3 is TGTGCCAGCAGTCCCGGAAGAGCCGGGGAGCTGTTTTTT.

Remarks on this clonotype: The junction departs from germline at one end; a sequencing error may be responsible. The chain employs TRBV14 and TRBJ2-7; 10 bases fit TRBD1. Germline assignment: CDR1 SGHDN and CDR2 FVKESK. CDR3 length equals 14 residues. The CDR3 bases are TGCGCCAGCAGCCCAGGGACAGGGGAATTCGAGCAGTACTTC. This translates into CASSPGTGEFEQYF.

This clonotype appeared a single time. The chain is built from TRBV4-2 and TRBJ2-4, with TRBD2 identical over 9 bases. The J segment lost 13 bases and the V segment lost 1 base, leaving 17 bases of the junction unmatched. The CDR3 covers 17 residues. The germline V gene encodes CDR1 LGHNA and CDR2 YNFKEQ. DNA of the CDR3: TGTGCCAGCAGCCAAGGCTCATGGGGGACTAGCACCGATGAGCAGTACTTC. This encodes CASSQGSWGTSTDEQYF.

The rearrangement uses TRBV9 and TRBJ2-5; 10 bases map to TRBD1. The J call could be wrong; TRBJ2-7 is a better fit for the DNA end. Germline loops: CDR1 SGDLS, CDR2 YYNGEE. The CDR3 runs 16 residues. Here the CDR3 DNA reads TGTGCCAGCAGCGGACCCGGGACAGGGGAGGCCTACGAGCAGTACTTC. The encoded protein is CASSGPGTGEAYEQYF.

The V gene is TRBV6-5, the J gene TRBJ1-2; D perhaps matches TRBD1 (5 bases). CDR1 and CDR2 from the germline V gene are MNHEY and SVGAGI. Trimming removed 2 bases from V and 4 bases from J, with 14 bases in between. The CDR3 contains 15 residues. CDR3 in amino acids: CASSYGGGSIYGYTF. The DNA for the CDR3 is TGTGCCAGCAGTTACGGGGGAGGCAGTATCTATGGCTACACCTTC.

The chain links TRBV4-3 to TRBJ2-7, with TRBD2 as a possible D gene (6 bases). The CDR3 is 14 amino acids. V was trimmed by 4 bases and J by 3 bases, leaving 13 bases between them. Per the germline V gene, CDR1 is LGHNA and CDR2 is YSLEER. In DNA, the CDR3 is TGCGCCAGCAGCCCGGGGAGGAGGGGCTACGAGCAGTACTTC. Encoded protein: CASSPGRRGYEQYF.

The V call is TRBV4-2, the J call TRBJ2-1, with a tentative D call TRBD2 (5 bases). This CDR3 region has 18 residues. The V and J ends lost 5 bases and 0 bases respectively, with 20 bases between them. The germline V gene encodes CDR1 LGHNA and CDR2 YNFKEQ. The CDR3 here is CASSSPARGGLSYNEQFF. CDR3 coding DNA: TGTGCCAGCAGCTCTCCTGCCCGTGGCGGACTCTCCTACAATGAGCAGTTCTTC.

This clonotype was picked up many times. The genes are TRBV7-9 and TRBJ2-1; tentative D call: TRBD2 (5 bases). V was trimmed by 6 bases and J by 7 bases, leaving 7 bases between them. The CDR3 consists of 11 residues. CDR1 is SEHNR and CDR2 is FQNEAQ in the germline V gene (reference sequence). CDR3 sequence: CASSSGNEQFF. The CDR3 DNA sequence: TGTGCCAGCAGTTCGGGGAATGAGCAGTTCTTC.

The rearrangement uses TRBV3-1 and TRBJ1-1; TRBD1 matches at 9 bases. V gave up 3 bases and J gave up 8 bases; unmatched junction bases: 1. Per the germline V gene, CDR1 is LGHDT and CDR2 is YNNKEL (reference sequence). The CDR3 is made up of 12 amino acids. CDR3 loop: CASSHGTGEAFF. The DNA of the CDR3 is TGTGCCAGCAGCCACGGGACAGGGGAAGCTTTCTTT.

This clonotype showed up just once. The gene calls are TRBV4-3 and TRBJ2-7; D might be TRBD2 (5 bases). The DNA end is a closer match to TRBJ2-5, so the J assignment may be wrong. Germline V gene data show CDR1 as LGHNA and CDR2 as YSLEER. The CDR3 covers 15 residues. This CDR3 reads CASSLKEDVVKTQYF. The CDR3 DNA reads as TGCGCCAGCAGCCTGAAGGAGGACGTGGTAAAGACCCAGTACTTC.

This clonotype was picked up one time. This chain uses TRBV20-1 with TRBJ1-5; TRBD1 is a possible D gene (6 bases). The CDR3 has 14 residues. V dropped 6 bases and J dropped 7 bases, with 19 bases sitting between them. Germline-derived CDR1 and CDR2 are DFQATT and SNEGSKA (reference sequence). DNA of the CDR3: TGCAGTGCCGGGGTGGGGGCTGATATCCAGCCCCAGCATTTT. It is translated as CSAGVGADIQPQHF.

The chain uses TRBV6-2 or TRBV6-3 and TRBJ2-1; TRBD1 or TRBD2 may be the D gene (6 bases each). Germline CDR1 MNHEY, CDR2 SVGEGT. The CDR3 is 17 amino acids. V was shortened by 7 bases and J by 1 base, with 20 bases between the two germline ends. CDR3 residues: CASTPSEGGGSYNEQFF. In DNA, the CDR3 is TGTGCCAGCACCCCTTCGGAGGGGGGCGGGTCCTACAATGAGCAGTTCTTC.

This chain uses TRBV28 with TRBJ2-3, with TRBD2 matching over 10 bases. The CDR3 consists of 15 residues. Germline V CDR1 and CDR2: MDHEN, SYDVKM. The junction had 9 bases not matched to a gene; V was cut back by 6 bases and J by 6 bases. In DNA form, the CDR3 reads TGTGCCAGCAGCCAACTAGCGGGGTGGAGGGATACGCAGTATTTT. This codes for CASSQLAGWRDTQYF.

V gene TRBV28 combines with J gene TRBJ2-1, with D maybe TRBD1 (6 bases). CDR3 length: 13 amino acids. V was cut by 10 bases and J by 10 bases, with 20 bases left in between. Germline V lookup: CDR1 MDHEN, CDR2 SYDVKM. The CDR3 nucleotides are TGTGCCAACCCTATCGGGACACATGGGGAGCAGTTCTTC. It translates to CANPIGTHGEQFF.

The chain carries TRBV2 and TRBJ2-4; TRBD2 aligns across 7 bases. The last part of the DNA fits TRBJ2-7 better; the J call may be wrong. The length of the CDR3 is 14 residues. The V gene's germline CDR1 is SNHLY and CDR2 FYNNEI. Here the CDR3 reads CASSWTSSFYEQYF. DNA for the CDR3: TGTGCCAGCAGTTGGACTAGTTCGTTTTACGAGCAGTACTTC.

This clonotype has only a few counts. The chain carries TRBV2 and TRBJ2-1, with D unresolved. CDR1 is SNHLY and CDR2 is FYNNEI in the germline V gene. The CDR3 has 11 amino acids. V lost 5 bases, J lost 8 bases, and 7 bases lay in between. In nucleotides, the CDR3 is TGTGCCAGCAGTCCCCTCCATGAGCAGTTCTTC. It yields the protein CASSPLHEQFF.

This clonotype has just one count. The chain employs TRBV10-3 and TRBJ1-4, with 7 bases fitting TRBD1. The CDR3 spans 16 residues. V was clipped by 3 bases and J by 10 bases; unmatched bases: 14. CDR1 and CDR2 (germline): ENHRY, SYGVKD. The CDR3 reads CAISDPQRQGRGKLFF. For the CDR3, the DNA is TGTGCCATCAGTGACCCTCAGCGACAGGGTAGGGGAAAACTGTTTTTT.

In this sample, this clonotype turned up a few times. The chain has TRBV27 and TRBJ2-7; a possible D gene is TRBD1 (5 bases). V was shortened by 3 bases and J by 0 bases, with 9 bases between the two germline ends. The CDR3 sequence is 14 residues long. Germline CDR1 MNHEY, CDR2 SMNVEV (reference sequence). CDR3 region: CASSFNRNSYEQYF. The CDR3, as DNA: TGTGCCAGCAGTTTTAACAGGAACTCCTACGAGCAGTACTTC.

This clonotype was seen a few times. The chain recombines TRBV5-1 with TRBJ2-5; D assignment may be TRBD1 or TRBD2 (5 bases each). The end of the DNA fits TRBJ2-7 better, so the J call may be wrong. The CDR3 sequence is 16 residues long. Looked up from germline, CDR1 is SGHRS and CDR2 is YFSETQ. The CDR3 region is CASSPRGSERGYEQYF. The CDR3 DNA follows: TGCGCCAGCAGCCCCCGGGGAAGCGAGAGGGGATACGAGCAGTACTTC.

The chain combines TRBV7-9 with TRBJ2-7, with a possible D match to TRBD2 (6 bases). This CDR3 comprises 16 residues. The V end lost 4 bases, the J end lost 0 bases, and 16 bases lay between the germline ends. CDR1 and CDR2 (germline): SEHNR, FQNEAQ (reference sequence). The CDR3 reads CASSSFGVADSYEQYF. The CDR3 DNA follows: TGTGCCAGCAGCTCCTTCGGGGTAGCGGACTCCTACGAGCAGTACTTC.

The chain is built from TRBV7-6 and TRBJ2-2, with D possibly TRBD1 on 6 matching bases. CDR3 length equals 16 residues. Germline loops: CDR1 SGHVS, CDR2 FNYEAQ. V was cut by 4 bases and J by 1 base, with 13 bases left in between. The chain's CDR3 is CASSSRSGQNTGELFF. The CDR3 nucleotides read TGTGCCAGCAGCTCCAGATCGGGACAGAACACCGGGGAGCTGTTTTTT.

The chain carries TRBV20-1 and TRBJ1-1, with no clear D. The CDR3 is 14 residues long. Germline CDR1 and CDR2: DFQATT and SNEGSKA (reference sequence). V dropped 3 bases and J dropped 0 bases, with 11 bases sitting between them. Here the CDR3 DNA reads TGCAGTGCTAGCTACAGAGGCATGAACACTGAAGCTTTCTTT. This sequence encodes CSASYRGMNTEAFF.

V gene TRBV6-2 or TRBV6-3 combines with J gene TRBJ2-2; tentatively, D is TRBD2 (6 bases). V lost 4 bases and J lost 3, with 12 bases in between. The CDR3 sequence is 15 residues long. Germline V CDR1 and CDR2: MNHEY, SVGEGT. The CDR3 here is CASSFAEGHTGELFF. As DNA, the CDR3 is TGTGCCAGCAGTTTTGCGGAGGGGCACACCGGGGAGCTGTTTTTT.

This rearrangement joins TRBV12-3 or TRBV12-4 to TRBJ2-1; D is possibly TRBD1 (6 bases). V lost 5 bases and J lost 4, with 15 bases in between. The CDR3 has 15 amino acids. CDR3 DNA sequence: TGTGCCAGCAGTCCTCCAAACGGACAGTACAATGAGCAGTTCTTC. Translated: CASSPPNGQYNEQFF.